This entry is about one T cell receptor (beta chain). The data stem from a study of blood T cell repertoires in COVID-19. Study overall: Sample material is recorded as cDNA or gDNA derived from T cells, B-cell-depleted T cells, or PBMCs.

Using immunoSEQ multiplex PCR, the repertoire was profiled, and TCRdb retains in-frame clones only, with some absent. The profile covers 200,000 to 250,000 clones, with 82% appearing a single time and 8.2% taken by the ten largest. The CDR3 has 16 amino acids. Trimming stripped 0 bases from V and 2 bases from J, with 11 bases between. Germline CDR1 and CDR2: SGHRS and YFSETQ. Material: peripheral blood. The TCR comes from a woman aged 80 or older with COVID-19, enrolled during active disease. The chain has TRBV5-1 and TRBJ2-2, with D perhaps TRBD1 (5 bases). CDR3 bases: TGCGCCAGCAGCTTGGAAGTAGGGGCCAACACCGGGGAGCTGTTTTTT. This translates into CASSLEVGANTGELFF.